This TCR beta chain is drawn from a study of response to subunit inactivated influenza vaccine (dated by TCRdb to 2017 to 2018). Regarding the research as a whole: Deep quantitative T cell receptor repertoire profiling was used in the study to track responses to a trivalent subunit inactivated influenza vaccine.

The CDR3 holds 15 amino acids from the cysteine to the phenylalanine. Of all the DNA, just the CDR3 is kept, 45 bases in frame from base 1. Relative to germline, V is 3 bases shorter and J is 6 bases shorter, with 18 bases between their ends. CDR1 and CDR2, looked up from the germline V gene (reference sequence), are PRHDT and FYEKMQ. Concerning this clonotype: Its antigen has not been determined. Base quality data are lacking; no much larger clone is found one base away.

The receptor library was made with RT-PCR. Sequencing used an Illumina HiSeq 2500. The raw public reads went through TCRdb reprocessing: fastp at Q25, MiXCR clone calling, in-frame beta chains kept. Each record represents a unique CDR3 protein, reported with the most common genes and DNA among its rows. Here the sample has hundreds of thousands of distinct CDR3 sequences; 15% to 18% occur a single time. Approximately 10% of the sample is taken by the ten largest. The full study reports these points: The authors proposed that each seasonal influenza vaccination may bring in only a limited number of new T cells.

Here the sequenced sample was PBMCs from blood, taken approximately 12 days after vaccination. The rearranged segments are TRBV13 and TRBJ2-7, with TRBD1 tentatively as D gene (5 bases match). This TCR derives from a man aged 45-60 years who received an inactivated influenza vaccine. Donor details come from another sample of the same person, matched by shared clones. The CDR3 has the sequence CASSFSGYGRSEQYF. The nucleotides read TGTGCCAGCAGCTTTTCAGGGTATGGTCGCAGCGAGCAGTACTTC.